This TCR beta chain stems from a study of blood T cell repertoires in COVID-19. Trimming took off 1 base at V and 0 bases at J, with 8 bases between the two ends. The CDR3 totals 15 residues. Germline CDR1 is SGHRS and CDR2 is YFSETQ. Sequencing was performed with immunoSEQ multiplex PCR; in TCRdb, only in-frame clones are kept and a portion is missing. The table lists more than 200,000 clones, more than 85% of them singletons, with roughly 0.69% in the top ten. This receptor was identified in a man between 35 and 55 years old with acute or convalescent COVID-19. Sequenced sample: peripheral blood. The J gene is TRBJ1-5, the V gene TRBV5-1; no clear D gene. Written as DNA, the CDR3 is TGCGCCAGCAGCTTGTCCGGGGATAGCAATCAGCCCCAGCATTTT. This codes for CASSLSGDSNQPQHF.